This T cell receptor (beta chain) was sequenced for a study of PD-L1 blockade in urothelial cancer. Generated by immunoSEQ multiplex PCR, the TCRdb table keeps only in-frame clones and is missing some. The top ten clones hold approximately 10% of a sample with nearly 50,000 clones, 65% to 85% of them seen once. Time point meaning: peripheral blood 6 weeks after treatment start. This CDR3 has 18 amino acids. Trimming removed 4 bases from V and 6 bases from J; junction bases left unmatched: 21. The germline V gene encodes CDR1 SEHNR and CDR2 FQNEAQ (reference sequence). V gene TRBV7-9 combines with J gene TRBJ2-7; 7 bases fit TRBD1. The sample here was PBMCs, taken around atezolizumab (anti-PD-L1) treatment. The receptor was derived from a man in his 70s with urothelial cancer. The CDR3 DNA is TGTGCCAGCAGCTCCCGGCCTGGTCATCTCTTCCGGGACAGCGAGCAGTACTTC. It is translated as CASSSRPGHLFRDSEQYF.